These 12 T cell receptor beta chains share one sample of origin, sequenced in a study of shared clonotypes between healthy human individuals. The assay was immunoSEQ multiplex PCR, and TCRdb's table has in-frame clones only and misses some. The repertoire holds under 2,500,000 clones, with 90% to 96% as singletons. The sequenced sample was naive CD4+ T cells sorted from blood. Subset given: CD45RA+ positively selected. These TCRs come from a man in his late teens or twenties in good health.

This chain connects TRBV13 to TRBJ2-2, with TRBD2 identical over 8 bases. Germline trimming cut 2 bases from V and 2 bases from J; bases unmatched to any gene: 7. CDR1 is PRHDT, CDR2 FYEKMQ, per germline (reference sequence). CDR3 length: 17 residues. Written as DNA, the CDR3 is TGTGCCAGCAGCTTATCTTTTACTAGCGGAAACACCGGGGAGCTGTTTTTT. It is translated as CASSLSFTSGNTGELFF.

The rearrangement uses TRBV7-9 and TRBJ1-1, with 9 bases identical to TRBD1. Germline values: CDR1 SEHNR, CDR2 FQNEAQ (reference sequence). V dropped 7 bases and J dropped 5; count of bases not matched to a gene: 5. This CDR3 spans 13 amino acids. CDR3 bases: TGTGCCAGCACCGGGACAGGGATGACTGAAGCTTTCTTT. Protein product: CASTGTGMTEAFF.

This chain uses TRBV18 with TRBJ1-6, with 10 nucleotides matching TRBD1. V lost 8 bases, J lost 7 bases, and 5 bases stayed unmatched. Germline assignment: CDR1 KGHSH and CDR2 LQKENI. This CDR3 comprises 14 residues. The CDR3 is CASRPTGGNSPLHF. DNA for the CDR3: TGTGCCAGCCGGCCGACAGGGGGCAATTCACCCCTCCACTTT.

The chain links TRBV27 to TRBJ1-5; weak D call: TRBD1 (5 bases). Germline V CDR1 and CDR2: MNHEY, SMNVEV (reference sequence). The CDR3 extends over 17 amino acids. Trimming stripped 7 bases from V and 2 bases from J, with 21 bases between. CDR3 residues: CASTPRPRGTGNQPQHF. The CDR3 DNA sequence: TGTGCCAGCACTCCTCGCCCCCGGGGGACGGGCAATCAGCCCCAGCATTTT.

Comment on this clone: The sample contains more than one DNA sequence encoding this CDR3. V and J are TRBV18 and TRBJ1-1; D may be TRBD1 (5 bases). V shed 4 bases and J shed 0 bases, with 9 bases lying between them. The length of the CDR3 is 14 residues. Germline V lookup: CDR1 KGHSH, CDR2 LQKENI. The CDR3 here is CASSRDSLNTEAFF. The CDR3, as DNA: TGTGCCAGCTCACGCGACAGTTTGAACACTGAAGCTTTCTTT. Combining the CDR3 with reference TRBV18 and TRBJ1-1 gives the whole variable domain NAGVMQNPRHLVRRRGQEARLRCSPMKGHSHVYWYRQLPEEGLKFMVYLQKENIIDESGMPKERFSAEFPKEGPSILRIQQVVRGDSAAYFCASSRDSLNTEAFFGQGTRLTVV.

The chain employs TRBV18 and TRBJ1-2; D is unresolved. This CDR3 has 14 residues. Per the germline V gene, CDR1 is KGHSH and CDR2 is LQKENI. V was pared by 3 bases and J by 4 bases, with 12 bases between. The DNA of the CDR3 is TGTGCCAGCTCACCGGAAGCCTCTGGCTATGGCTACACCTTC. It encodes CASSPEASGYGYTF.

This clone was recorded only once. The rearrangement links TRBV30 to TRBJ2-7; 8 bases map to TRBD1. Germline values: CDR1 GTSNPN, CDR2 SVGIG (reference sequence). J was trimmed by 7 bases and V by 0 bases; bases with no gene match: 5. This CDR3 has 13 amino acids. In nucleotides, the CDR3 is TGTGCCTGGAGTGTGGACAGGGTGGGGGAGCAGTACTTC. Amino acids: CAWSVDRVGEQYF.

The gene calls are TRBV29-1 and TRBJ1-3; D is unclear. Germline-derived CDR1 and CDR2 are SQVTM and ANQGSEA. There are 13 residues in the CDR3. V lost 4 bases and J 1 base, leaving 8 bases between the germline ends. The DNA for the CDR3 is TGCAGCGTTGTGGGCCAGTCTGGAAACACCATATATTTT. This gives the protein CSVVGQSGNTIYF.

As concerns this clone: This sample also contains other DNA sequences that code for the same CDR3. The chain links TRBV5-1 to TRBJ2-3; possibly TRBD1 or TRBD2 for D (6 bases each). V dropped 2 bases and J dropped 3 bases, with 13 bases sitting between them. CDR3 length: 15 residues. Per the germline V gene, CDR1 is SGHRS and CDR2 is YFSETQ. The CDR3 DNA sequence: TGCGCCAGCAGCTTACAGGGAGGTGGTACAGATACGCAGTATTTT. The encoded protein is CASSLQGGGTDTQYF.

Remarks on this clone: This sample also contains other DNA sequences that code for the same CDR3. The rearrangement uses TRBV29-1 and TRBJ2-5, with D perhaps matching TRBD1 (8 bases). V lost 6 bases and J 5 bases, leaving 13 bases between the germline ends. Per the germline V gene, CDR1 is SQVTM and CDR2 is ANQGSEA. The CDR3 length is 12 residues. CDR3: CSVNRGGETQYF. As DNA, the CDR3 is TGCAGCGTGAACAGGGGGGGGGAGACCCAGTACTTC.

This rearrangement joins TRBV11-2 to TRBJ1-3; 9 nucleotides agree with TRBD1. CDR3 length: 14 residues. With 5 bases clipped from V and 5 bases from J, the junction kept 4 bases outside the gene matches. Germline V gives CDR1 SGHAT, CDR2 FQNNGV. In nucleotides, the CDR3 is TGTGCCAGCAGCATTGGGACAGGGAGAAACACCATATATTTT. It specifies CASSIGTGRNTIYF.

The table lists this clone with a count of one. Other DNA sequences in this sample translate to the same CDR3. The V call is TRBV5-1, the J call TRBJ1-4, with 10 bases that match TRBD1. This CDR3 has 16 residues. With V trimmed by 3 bases and J by 3 bases, 5 bases remained unmatched. CDR1 is SGHRS, CDR2 YFSETQ, per germline. The CDR3 sequence is CASSWGQGRANEKLFF. In DNA, the CDR3 is TGCGCCAGCAGCTGGGGACAGGGGAGAGCTAATGAAAAACTGTTTTTT.